This T cell receptor (beta chain) originates from a study of T cell responses to AZD1222 COVID-19 vaccine. Study-level results: Just six AZD1222 recipients were seropositive at baseline.

Germline V lookup: CDR1 SGHRS, CDR2 YFSETQ. The V end was cut by 0 bases, the J end by 5 bases, with 15 bases between. The CDR3 runs to 15 residues. Clones were sequenced by immunoSEQ multiplex PCR, and TCRdb holds only the in-frame ones, with some missing. The sample lists approximately 140,000 clones, more than 85% occurring once. To note about this clone: Antigen unknown.

The material was peripheral blood, obtained 28 days after the second AZD1222 dose. This clonotype originated in an adult who received the AZD1222 COVID-19 vaccine. The chain is built from TRBV5-1 and TRBJ2-7; tentative D call: TRBD2 (5 bases). The CDR3 here is CASSLVTGVLDEQYF. CDR3 DNA: TGCGCCAGCAGCTTGGTCACCGGGGTTCTCGACGAGCAGTACTTC.